This note documents a single TCR beta chain sequence. Its antigen remains unknown. Time point reported: blood from clinic visit 5 months post-surgery; TSC patient then seizure free. Surgery cases with the highest brain T cell transcript signatures were chosen for sequencing. Patients received at least one anti-epileptic drug before surgery. The data were produced by immunoSEQ multiplex PCR, yet TCRdb's version contains in-frame clones alone and is incomplete. The sample includes about 340,000 clones, about 93% of them seen just once. This sample was included in a study of brain T cells in children with intractable seizures. Study results and limitations: Viral specificity was inferred only from CDR3 similarity; HCMV serostatus was unknown. Absence of clones before surgery may stem from lower sequencing depth.

This receptor was identified in a boy in the first two years of life with tuberous sclerosis and intractable seizures. Sample: peripheral blood, taken more than 4 months after surgery.

The CDR3 DNA is TGTGCCAGCAGCCAATTCGACGGGGCGCAGTTCTTC. This translates into CASSQFDGAQFF. V gene TRBV7-8 combines with J gene TRBJ2-1; either TRBD1 or TRBD2 may supply D (5 bases each). CDR1 and CDR2 from the germline V gene are SGHVS and FQNEAQ. Trimming shortened V by 5 bases and J by 12 bases, and 14 bases separated the two germline ends. This CDR3 spans 12 amino acids.